A selection of T cell receptor beta chains follows, all from one sample in a study of identical twins. MiXCR, applied by TCRdb to the 5' RACE reads, yields one record per CDR3 protein. The repertoire holds roughly 690,000 distinct CDR3 sequences, with 6.1% as singletons. Sequenced material: naive T cells sorted from blood. The origin of the receptors is a man aged 18 to 30 in good health. The CDR3 runs from the conserved cysteine through the conserved F or W. A D gene is named only where the DNA matches it firmly. A clone size is listed for some rows: how often the clone was seen (once, few, many), or a class if it is expanded.

TRBJ2-1	-	TRBV7-9	-	TGTGCCAGCAGCTTTTGGGGGAGGCCGGTCGATGAGCAGTTCTTC	CASSFWGRPVDEQFF
TRBJ2-1	-	TRBV13	many	TGTGCCAGCAGCTTAGTTCGGCTAGCCCGCTACAATGAGCAGTTCTTC	CASSLVRLARYNEQFF
TRBJ2-1	TRBD2	TRBV20-1	many	TGCAGTGCTGCCTCGACTAGCGGGAGCTCCTACAATGAGCAGTTCTTC	CSAASTSGSSYNEQFF
TRBJ2-7	TRBD2	TRBV5-1	many	TGCGCCAGCAGCTTGGATGGCGGGAGAGGGTCCTACGAGCAGTACTTC	CASSLDGGRGSYEQYF
TRBJ2-3	TRBD1	TRBV7-8	few	TGTGCCAGCAGCCCCGGGACAGGGGGCATAGATACGCAGTATTTT	CASSPGTGGIDTQYF
TRBJ2-3	TRBD2	TRBV20-1	many	TGCAGTGCTAGAGCTGCGGGAGGTGCAGATACGCAGTATTTT	CSARAAGGADTQYF
TRBJ2-1	TRBD2	TRBV3-1	-	TGTGCCAGCAGCCAAGATGGACTAGCGGGGTACAATGAGCAGTTCTTC	CASSQDGLAGYNEQFF
TRBJ1-1	-	TRBV6-5	many	TGTGCCAGCAGTTACTCGTCGGGGTGGGACACTGAAGCTTTCTTT	CASSYSSGWDTEAFF
TRBJ2-3	-	TRBV9	-	TGTGCCAGCAGCGTAGCGGGCTACACAGATACGCAGTATTTT	CASSVAGYTDTQYF
TRBJ2-7	-	TRBV7-2	many	TGTGCCAGCAGCTTATCCCCGAACTACGAGCAGTACTTC	CASSLSPNYEQYF
TRBJ1-1	-	TRBV20-1	few	TGCAGTGCTAGTGACGGAAGAATGAACACTGAAGCTTTCTTT	CSASDGRMNTEAFF
TRBJ2-3	TRBD1	TRBV5-4	many	TGTGCCAGCAGCCCTACAGGGGCCGGCACAGATACGCAGTATTTT	CASSPTGAGTDTQYF
TRBJ2-3	TRBD2	TRBV7-9	-	TGTGCCAGCAGCACACAGTTAGGACTAGCTCTCCCAGATACGCAGTATTTT	CASSTQLGLALPDTQYF
TRBJ2-1	TRBD2	TRBV5-1	few	TGCGCCAGCCTCAGCGGGACCCATGAGCAGTTCTTC	CASLSGTHEQFF
TRBJ2-1	-	TRBV7-6	few	TGTGCCAGCAGCGCACGGTCGAGGGTAGGCAATGAGCAGTTCTTC	CASSARSRVGNEQFF
TRBJ2-3	TRBD1	TRBV5-1	many	TGCGCCAGCAGCTTTCCGGGACAGGATACGCAGTATTTT	CASSFPGQDTQYF
TRBJ2-3	-	TRBV28	few	TGTGCCAGCAGTTTACGCCCACAAGGCACAGATACGCAGTATTTT	CASSLRPQGTDTQYF
TRBJ2-1	-	TRBV7-9	-	TGTGCCAGCAGCTTAGTGCGGGCCATGTCCAATGAGCAGTTCTTC	CASSLVRAMSNEQFF
TRBJ1-2	-	TRBV2	-	TGTGCCAGCAGTTCCGGGACAACGAGTGGCTACACCTTC	CASSSGTTSGYTF
TRBJ1-2	-	TRBV29-1	many	TGCAGCGTTCCCACGGCCGCTAACTATGGCTACACCTTC	CSVPTAANYGYTF
TRBJ2-1	TRBD2	TRBV24-1	few	TGTGCCACCAGTGATTTGGTAGCGGGCTCCTACAATGAGCAGTTCTTC	CATSDLVAGSYNEQFF
TRBJ1-4	TRBD1	TRBV4-3	-	TGCGCCAGCAGCCAAGATCAGGGGGTTTCATTTCGGGATGAAAAACTGTTTTTT	CASSQDQGVSFRDEKLFF
TRBJ2-1	TRBD2	TRBV15	many	TGTGCCACCAGCAGAGAGCTAGCGGGAGCGTACAATGAGCAGTTCTTC	CATSRELAGAYNEQFF
TRBJ2-3	-	TRBV10-3	-	TGTGCCATCAGTGAGTCCGGAGGTCTCTTCAACACAGATACGCAGTATTTT	CAISESGGLFNTDTQYF
TRBJ2-3	-	TRBV20-1	-	TGCAGTGCCCCAAGGCGAGACAGTAGCACAGATACGCAGTATTTT	CSAPRRDSSTDTQYF
TRBJ1-1	-	TRBV7-9	many	TGTGCCAGCAGCCCACTAGACCGCATGAACACTGAAGCTTTCTTT	CASSPLDRMNTEAFF
TRBJ2-6	TRBD1	TRBV11-2	-	TGTGCCAGCAGCTCCTCGGACAGGGGTGGGGCCAACGTCCTGACTTTC	CASSSSDRGGANVLTF
TRBJ1-4	-	TRBV5-1	-	TGCGCCAGCAGGGCCGGGTCCTCAACTAATGAAAAACTGTTTTTT	CASRAGSSTNEKLFF